One sample yielded the 9 T cell receptor beta chains listed below, sequenced in a study of circulating CD8 cells and anti-PD-1 response in melanoma. TCR libraries were prepared from about 16 ng of total RNA with the QIAseq Immune Repertoire TCR panel. TCRdb recomputed calls from the reads with MiXCR, one row per CDR3 protein. The repertoire holds 1,000 to 1,500 distinct CDR3 sequences, with more than 9% as singletons. Live CD3+CD8+TCRalphabeta+ cells were sorted into four subsets by PD-1 and/or TIGIT. This specimen consisted of CD8+ T cells from PBMCs, obtained at baseline or after one month of anti-PD-1 therapy (not recorded which). The receptors here all came from a human donor with melanoma.

By its share, this clonotype is large. This rearrangement joins TRBV27 to TRBJ2-1; a weak D match, TRBD2 (6 bases). The CDR3 contains 10 residues. The germline V and J ends were trimmed by 5 bases and 15 bases, with 11 bases remaining between them. Germline values: CDR1 MNHEY, CDR2 SMNVEV (reference sequence). DNA for the CDR3: TGTGCCAGCAGTCGCCCCGGGGGGTTCTTC. It codes for CASSRPGGFF.

By share, this clonotype counts as medium-sized. The gene calls are TRBV6-6 and TRBJ2-2; 8 bases map to TRBD1. With V trimmed by 0 bases and J by 7 bases, 4 bases remained unmatched. The CDR3 length is 15 residues. The germline CDR1 and CDR2 sequences are MNHNY and SVGAGI (reference sequence). The CDR3 sequence is CASSYSQGAVGELFF. In DNA form, the CDR3 reads TGTGCCAGCAGTTACTCCCAGGGGGCGGTCGGGGAGCTGTTTTTT.

This clonotype is medium-sized. The rearrangement links TRBV16 to TRBJ2-3, with D perhaps matching TRBD1 (5 bases). The CDR3 loop spans 14 amino acids. The germline CDR1 and CDR2 sequences are KGHSY and FQNENV. V shed 2 bases and J shed 6 bases, with 12 bases lying between them. As DNA, the CDR3 is TGTGCCAGCAGCCAAAGTAGCAGGGTCGATACGCAGTATTTT. It yields the protein CASSQSSRVDTQYF.

This clonotype is categorized as medium-sized. V gene TRBV21-1 combines with J gene TRBJ2-3; the table's D call of TRBD1 was not tested on the DNA. TRBV21-1 is a documented pseudogene. The CDR3 is made up of 18 amino acids. CDR3 nucleotides: TGTGCCAGCTCTGTTGCCACTCCCTTCCCCCGCGCCGCAGATACGCAGTATTTT. Translating it yields CASSVATPFPRAADTQYF.

In its sample, this clonotype is medium-sized. The gene calls are TRBV10-3 and TRBJ2-1, with D possibly being TRBD2 (6 bases). The V gene lost 7 bases and the J gene lost 0 bases, with 7 bases spanning the gap. CDR3 length equals 13 residues. Germline V gene sequence: CDR1 ENHRY, CDR2 SYGVKD. The CDR3 DNA follows: TGTGCCATCACGGGGGACTCCTACAATGAGCAGTTCTTC. Translating it yields CAITGDSYNEQFF.

For this clonotype: A read error may account for a junction end that differs from germline. The V and J genes are TRBV7-2 and TRBJ2-3; the D call may be TRBD1 or TRBD2 (5 bases each). Germline loops: CDR1 SGHTA, CDR2 FQGNSA. The CDR3 runs to 14 residues. CDR3 in amino acids: CASSLGASTGTQYF. The CDR3 bases are TGTGCCAGCAGCCTAGGGGCTAGCACAGGTACGCAGTATTTT.

Judged by abundance, this clonotype is large. This chain joins TRBV7-3 and TRBJ2-2; no clear D. The germline V and J ends were trimmed by 3 bases and 5 bases, with 10 bases remaining between them. CDR3 size: 14 residues. Looked up from germline, CDR1 is SGHTA and CDR2 is FQGTGA. In nucleotides, the CDR3 is TGTGCCAGCAGCTTCGGCCTAGGGACCGGGGAGCTGTTTTTT. This gives the protein CASSFGLGTGELFF.

The gene calls are TRBV2 and TRBJ2-3; D is perhaps TRBD2 (6 bases). This CDR3 comprises 13 residues. Germline assignment: CDR1 SNHLY and CDR2 FYNNEI. V lost 6 bases to trimming and J lost 4 bases, with 11 bases between them. CDR3 DNA sequence: TGTGCCAGCAGATATCCGGGGGCAGATACGCAGTATTTT. This sequence encodes CASRYPGADTQYF.

By share, this clonotype ranks as large. The chain is built from TRBV19 and TRBJ2-1; no clear D. The CDR3 covers 13 residues. Germline CDR1 and CDR2: LNHDA and SQIVND (reference sequence). V lost 3 bases and J lost 5, with 8 bases in between. CDR3 region: CASSINLHNEQFF. For the CDR3, the DNA is TGTGCCAGTAGTATCAACCTTCACAATGAGCAGTTCTTC.